The rows below give T cell receptor beta chains drawn from one sample of a study of identical twins. TCRdb passed the 5' RACE reads through MiXCR, listing each CDR3 protein once. The profile shows hundreds of thousands of distinct CDR3 sequences, roughly 7% of them singletons. The data also belong to a second study, concerning yellow fever vaccine responses in identical twins.

Sequencing input: memory (CD45RO+) T cells sorted from blood. These receptors were collected from a young woman in good health. Each CDR3 is given with its conserved first and last residue. The D gene is left open where the match is weak. Size values are once, few and many counts, or a class for expanded clones, and some rows have none.

clone_size: .
v_call: TRBV7-9
cdr3_length: 12
d_call: .
j_call: TRBJ2-1
cdr3_aa: CASSEGNNEQFF
cdr3_nt: TGTGCCAGCAGCGAAGGGAACAATGAGCAGTTCTTC

clone_size: few
v_call: TRBV15
cdr3_length: 16
d_call: .
j_call: TRBJ2-1
cdr3_aa: CATSGEGALPHNEQFF
cdr3_nt: TGTGCCACCAGCGGGGAGGGGGCCCTACCCCACAATGAGCAGTTCTTC

clone_size: many
v_call: TRBV5-1
cdr3_length: 20
d_call: TRBD2
j_call: TRBJ2-1
cdr3_aa: CASGSPGGAAGEGSYNEQFF
cdr3_nt: TGCGCCAGCGGCTCCCCTGGAGGAGCAGCGGGAGAAGGATCCTACAATGAGCAGTTCTTC

clone_size: many
v_call: TRBV28
cdr3_length: 13
d_call: .
j_call: TRBJ2-1
cdr3_aa: CASSWRTPNEQFF
cdr3_nt: TGTGCCAGCAGTTGGAGGACCCCGAATGAGCAGTTCTTC

clone_size: many
v_call: TRBV24-1
cdr3_length: 13
d_call: .
j_call: TRBJ1-1
cdr3_aa: CATRSNGNTEAFF
cdr3_nt: TGTGCCACCAGGTCAAACGGAAACACTGAAGCTTTCTTT

clone_size: .
v_call: TRBV5-1
cdr3_length: 14
d_call: .
j_call: TRBJ2-7
cdr3_aa: CASSLGVISYEQYF
cdr3_nt: TGCGCCAGCAGCTTGGGGGTAATTAGTTACGAGCAGTACTTC

clone_size: .
v_call: TRBV7-2
cdr3_length: 14
d_call: .
j_call: TRBJ2-4
cdr3_aa: CASSPRRGRNIQYF
cdr3_nt: TGTGCCAGCAGCCCGAGGAGGGGGCGAAACATTCAGTACTTC

clone_size: few
v_call: TRBV6-1
cdr3_length: 17
d_call: TRBD2
j_call: TRBJ2-5
cdr3_aa: CASSEAGWLAGKETQYF
cdr3_nt: TGTGCCAGCAGTGAAGCAGGTTGGCTAGCGGGGAAGGAGACCCAGTACTTC

clone_size: many
v_call: TRBV4-1
cdr3_length: 15
d_call: .
j_call: TRBJ2-3
cdr3_aa: CASSQPVDFTDTQYF
cdr3_nt: TGCGCCAGCAGCCAACCGGTGGACTTCACAGATACGCAGTATTTT

clone_size: few
v_call: TRBV20-1
cdr3_length: 13
d_call: .
j_call: TRBJ2-1
cdr3_aa: CSAPSRVRDEQFF
cdr3_nt: TGCAGTGCCCCAAGCAGGGTTCGGGATGAGCAGTTCTTC

clone_size: few
v_call: TRBV20-1
cdr3_length: 12
d_call: .
j_call: TRBJ1-2
cdr3_aa: CSASRQGHGYTF
cdr3_nt: TGCAGTGCTAGTCGGCAGGGCCATGGCTACACCTTC

clone_size: .
v_call: TRBV29-1
cdr3_length: 14
d_call: TRBD2
j_call: TRBJ2-1
cdr3_aa: CSVEGGRADNEQFF
cdr3_nt: TGCAGCGTTGAGGGCGGGAGGGCCGACAATGAGCAGTTCTTC

clone_size: few
v_call: TRBV29-1
cdr3_length: 13
d_call: TRBD1
j_call: TRBJ1-1
cdr3_aa: CSVEGQRNTEAFF
cdr3_nt: TGCAGCGTTGAGGGACAGAGGAACACTGAAGCTTTCTTT

clone_size: many
v_call: TRBV5-1
cdr3_length: 14
d_call: .
j_call: TRBJ2-3
cdr3_aa: CASSLVPATDTQYF
cdr3_nt: TGCGCCAGCAGCTTGGTTCCTGCCACAGATACGCAGTATTTT

clone_size: many
v_call: TRBV7-2
cdr3_length: 15
d_call: .
j_call: TRBJ1-2
cdr3_aa: CASSARMKRGYGYTF
cdr3_nt: TGTGCCAGCAGCGCCCGGATGAAGCGGGGCTATGGCTACACCTTC

clone_size: .
v_call: TRBV5-1
cdr3_length: 15
d_call: TRBD1
j_call: TRBJ2-7
cdr3_aa: CASSLEGTGAGEQYF
cdr3_nt: TGCGCCAGCAGCTTGGAAGGGACAGGGGCCGGCGAGCAGTACTTC

clone_size: many
v_call: TRBV5-1
cdr3_length: 16
d_call: .
j_call: TRBJ1-4
cdr3_aa: CASSFSGSQTNEKLFF
cdr3_nt: TGCGCCAGCAGCTTCAGCGGCTCACAGACTAATGAAAAACTGTTTTTT

clone_size: .
v_call: TRBV29-1
cdr3_length: 12
d_call: TRBD1
j_call: TRBJ1-4
cdr3_aa: CSEGAHNEKLFF
cdr3_nt: TGCAGCGAGGGGGCCCATAATGAAAAACTGTTTTTT

clone_size: many
v_call: TRBV5-1
cdr3_length: 15
d_call: .
j_call: TRBJ2-3
cdr3_aa: CASSPGFPSTDTQYF
cdr3_nt: TGCGCCAGCAGCCCCGGTTTCCCCAGCACAGATACGCAGTATTTT

clone_size: many
v_call: TRBV6-1
cdr3_length: 15
d_call: .
j_call: TRBJ1-2
cdr3_aa: CASSPRVDAFYGYTF
cdr3_nt: TGTGCCAGCAGCCCCAGAGTGGATGCTTTTTATGGCTACACCTTC

clone_size: many
v_call: TRBV5-1
cdr3_length: 14
d_call: TRBD1
j_call: TRBJ1-2
cdr3_aa: CASSLADREGGYTF
cdr3_nt: TGCGCCAGCAGCTTGGCCGACAGGGAGGGTGGCTACACCTTC

clone_size: few
v_call: TRBV27
cdr3_length: 15
d_call: TRBD1
j_call: TRBJ2-7
cdr3_aa: CASSLGTGDPYEQYF
cdr3_nt: TGTGCCAGCAGTTTAGGGACAGGGGACCCCTACGAGCAGTACTTC

clone_size: many
v_call: TRBV12-3/TRBV12-4
cdr3_length: 14
d_call: .
j_call: TRBJ2-1
cdr3_aa: CASTLDARYNEQFF
cdr3_nt: TGTGCCAGCACTCTTGACGCCCGCTACAATGAGCAGTTCTTC

clone_size: many
v_call: TRBV5-1
cdr3_length: 14
d_call: .
j_call: TRBJ2-3
cdr3_aa: CASSPGTTADTQYF
cdr3_nt: TGCGCCAGCAGCCCGGGAACTACCGCAGATACGCAGTATTTT

clone_size: few
v_call: TRBV27
cdr3_length: 16
d_call: TRBD2
j_call: TRBJ2-3
cdr3_aa: CASYQSGRVSTDTQYF
cdr3_nt: TGTGCCAGCTACCAAAGCGGGAGGGTTAGCACAGATACGCAGTATTTT

clone_size: many
v_call: TRBV28
cdr3_length: 13
d_call: .
j_call: TRBJ2-5
cdr3_aa: CASSSTYQETQYF
cdr3_nt: TGTGCCAGCAGTTCCACCTACCAAGAGACCCAGTACTTC

clone_size: many
v_call: TRBV5-8
cdr3_length: 16
d_call: .
j_call: TRBJ1-5
cdr3_aa: CASSLMKKWGDQPQHF
cdr3_nt: TGTGCCAGCAGCCTTATGAAGAAGTGGGGGGATCAGCCCCAGCATTTT

clone_size: many
v_call: TRBV12-3/TRBV12-4
cdr3_length: 16
d_call: TRBD1
j_call: TRBJ2-2
cdr3_aa: CASSQLQGGNTGELFF
cdr3_nt: TGTGCCAGCAGCCAATTACAGGGGGGGAACACCGGGGAGCTGTTTTTT

clone_size: many
v_call: TRBV20-1
cdr3_length: 13
d_call: .
j_call: TRBJ1-1
cdr3_aa: CSARAGKSTEAFF
cdr3_nt: TGCAGTGCTAGAGCTGGAAAAAGCACTGAAGCTTTCTTT

clone_size: few
v_call: TRBV14
cdr3_length: 17
d_call: TRBD2
j_call: TRBJ2-1
cdr3_aa: CASSQPPLAGGYNEQFF
cdr3_nt: TGTGCCAGCAGCCAACCCCCACTAGCGGGAGGCTACAATGAGCAGTTCTTC

clone_size: few
v_call: TRBV3-1
cdr3_length: 13
d_call: TRBD1
j_call: TRBJ1-2
cdr3_aa: CASRQTGVEGYTF
cdr3_nt: TGTGCCAGCAGGCAGACAGGGGTTGAGGGCTACACCTTC

clone_size: few
v_call: TRBV20-1
cdr3_length: 16
d_call: TRBD2
j_call: TRBJ2-2
cdr3_aa: CSARDFSSGRSGELFF
cdr3_nt: TGCAGTGCTAGAGATTTCTCTAGCGGGAGGTCCGGGGAGCTGTTTTTT

clone_size: few
v_call: TRBV3-1
cdr3_length: 13
d_call: TRBD2
j_call: TRBJ2-1
cdr3_aa: CASTPGGDGEQFF
cdr3_nt: TGTGCCAGCACCCCCGGGGGGGACGGAGAGCAGTTCTTC

clone_size: few
v_call: TRBV12-3/TRBV12-4
cdr3_length: 13
d_call: TRBD2
j_call: TRBJ2-7
cdr3_aa: CASRGAGLGEQYF
cdr3_nt: TGTGCCAGCAGGGGAGCGGGACTGGGCGAGCAGTACTTC

clone_size: few
v_call: TRBV7-2
cdr3_length: 14
d_call: .
j_call: TRBJ1-2
cdr3_aa: CASSLDMGVYGYTF
cdr3_nt: TGTGCCAGCAGCTTAGATATGGGGGTCTATGGCTACACCTTC

clone_size: .
v_call: TRBV5-8
cdr3_length: 14
d_call: .
j_call: TRBJ2-7
cdr3_aa: CASSLGPAGREQYF
cdr3_nt: TGTGCCAGCAGCTTGGGGCCAGCGGGCCGAGAGCAGTACTTC

clone_size: .
v_call: TRBV13
cdr3_length: 13
d_call: .
j_call: TRBJ1-1
cdr3_aa: CASSLGGREEAFF
cdr3_nt: TGTGCCAGCAGCTTAGGAGGACGGGAAGAAGCTTTCTTT

clone_size: many
v_call: TRBV5-1
cdr3_length: 16
d_call: .
j_call: TRBJ2-7
cdr3_aa: CASSQKLPGGSYEQYF
cdr3_nt: TGCGCCAGCAGCCAAAAACTTCCTGGGGGATCCTACGAGCAGTACTTC

clone_size: many
v_call: TRBV11-2
cdr3_length: 17
d_call: TRBD2
j_call: TRBJ2-3
cdr3_aa: CASSLNPSGGPGDTQYF
cdr3_nt: TGTGCCAGCAGCTTAAATCCCTCGGGGGGGCCCGGAGATACGCAGTATTTT

clone_size: few
v_call: TRBV6-2/TRBV6-3
cdr3_length: 14
d_call: .
j_call: TRBJ1-5
cdr3_aa: CASSAGLTPRPQHF
cdr3_nt: TGTGCCAGCAGTGCGGGGCTCACGCCTCGGCCCCAGCATTTT